The next 18 T cell receptor beta chains were all read from a single sample in a study of OX40 agonist ivuxolimab in advanced cancers. Repertoires were generated with immunoSEQ multiplex PCR, while TCRdb's copy carries only in-frame clones and drops some. The sample yields fewer than 40,000 clones, 74% seen once. Source: CD4+ or CD8+ T cells sorted from blood, taken in a trial of the OX40 agonist ivuxolimab. Receptor source: an adult with an advanced solid tumor such as melanoma, head and neck, liver or kidney cancer.

The rearrangement uses TRBV7-2 and TRBJ1-2, with D unclear. Germline V gives CDR1 SGHTA, CDR2 FQGNSA. CDR3 size: 15 residues. V lost 5 bases and J 5 bases, leaving 18 bases between the germline ends. CDR3 nucleotide sequence: TGTGCCAGCAGCCCTGGCGAAAGGCAGGAATATGGCTACACCTTC. This gives the protein CASSPGERQEYGYTF.

The V call is TRBV6-6, the J call TRBJ1-4; a possible D gene is TRBD1 (6 bases). The CDR3 runs to 15 residues. The V gene lost 0 bases and the J gene lost 7 bases, with 12 bases spanning the gap. Germline assignment: CDR1 MNHNY and CDR2 SVGAGI (reference sequence). DNA for the CDR3: TGTGCCAGCAGTTACTCTATGGGGGGCTTTGAAAAACTGTTTTTT. Protein product: CASSYSMGGFEKLFF.

J is TRBJ1-3 and V is TRBV9, with TRBD1 as a possible D gene (6 bases). The CDR3 covers 16 residues. Germline CDR1 is SGDLS and CDR2 is YYNGEE. The germline V and J ends were trimmed by 4 bases and 0 bases, with 14 bases remaining between them. The DNA for the CDR3 is TGTGCCAGCAGCCCACACGACAGGACCTCTGGAAACACCATATATTTT. It specifies CASSPHDRTSGNTIYF.

The chain uses TRBV11-3 and TRBJ1-2; 7 bases map to TRBD1. Germline V gives CDR1 SGHNT, CDR2 YENEEA. CDR3 length equals 17 residues. V was pared by 2 bases and J by 5 bases, with 14 bases of the junction left unmatched. In DNA form, the CDR3 reads TGTGCCAGCAGCTTACGAGGCGGGACAGCGGTTTCTTATGGCTACACCTTC. It encodes CASSLRGGTAVSYGYTF.

The chain recombines TRBV2 with TRBJ1-5, with D tentatively TRBD1 (5 bases). Deletions cut 7 bases from V and 7 bases from J, with 20 bases between. From germline, CDR1 is SNHLY and CDR2 FYNNEI. The CDR3 consists of 15 residues. In DNA, the CDR3 is TGTGCCAGCACCGGACGGACTGGGGGAAACCAGCCCCAGCATTTT. Amino acid sequence: CASTGRTGGNQPQHF. Together with reference TRBV2 and TRBJ1-5, the CDR3 gives the full variable domain: EPEVTQTPSHQVTQMGQEVILRCVPISNHLYFYWYRQILGQKVEFLVSFYNNEISEKSEIFDDQFSVERPDGSNFTLKIRSTKLEDSAMYFCASTGRTGGNQPQHFGDGTRLSIL.

This chain joins TRBV10-1 and TRBJ2-3; D unclear. With 4 bases removed from V and 3 bases from J, the gap between germline ends came to 11 bases. The CDR3 covers 14 residues. Looked up from germline, CDR1 is WNHNN and CDR2 is SYGVQD (reference sequence). CDR3 sequence reads: CASSGRTDTDTQYF. In DNA form, the CDR3 reads TGCGCCAGCAGTGGCCGGACCGATACAGATACGCAGTATTTT.

CDR3 in DNA: TGTGCCAGCAGCTTGTCGGCTAACTATGGCTACACCTTC. It encodes CASSLSANYGYTF. The V and J genes are TRBV4-2 and TRBJ1-2; D call uncertain. The germline V and J ends were trimmed by 5 bases and 0 bases, with 7 bases remaining between them. The CDR3 has 13 amino acids. Per the germline V gene, CDR1 is LGHNA and CDR2 is YNFKEQ.

The V and J genes are TRBV14 and TRBJ2-1, with TRBD1 identical over 9 bases. This CDR3 is 15 amino acids long. J was trimmed by 2 bases and V by 4 bases; bases with no gene match: 3. CDR1 and CDR2 (germline): SGHDN, FVKESK. The CDR3 spells CASSPRQGAYNEQFF. The CDR3 DNA reads TGTGCCAGCAGCCCTCGACAGGGGGCCTACAATGAGCAGTTCTTC.

Remarks on this clone: This specimen includes other DNA sequences encoding the same CDR3. The chain couples TRBV6-6 to TRBJ2-7; D unclear. There are 14 residues in the CDR3. With 2 bases removed from V and 5 bases from J, the gap between germline ends came to 13 bases. CDR1 is MNHNY and CDR2 is SVGAGI in the germline V gene (reference sequence). In DNA, the CDR3 is TGTGCCAGCAGTTACCTAGGACCACGCGACGAGCAGTACTTC. It encodes CASSYLGPRDEQYF.

V gene TRBV6-1 combines with J gene TRBJ2-1; 9 bases are shared with TRBD2. J gave up 10 bases and V 3 bases, and 4 bases lay outside the gene matches. CDR1 is MNHNS, CDR2 SASEGT, per germline. This CDR3 contains 13 residues. The chain's CDR3 is CASSDLAGLEQFF. The CDR3 nucleotides are TGTGCCAGCAGTGACCTAGCGGGGCTAGAGCAGTTCTTC.

In this sample, this clone turned up once. V gene TRBV11-2 combines with J gene TRBJ1-1; a weak D match, TRBD1 (5 bases). CDR1 and CDR2 from the germline V gene are SGHAT and FQNNGV. CDR3 size: 15 residues. V shed 2 bases and J shed 6 bases, with 16 bases lying between them. This CDR3 reads CASSLSIRGDAEAFF. The CDR3, as DNA: TGTGCCAGCAGCTTAAGTATCCGGGGCGACGCTGAAGCTTTCTTT.

The rearrangement joins TRBV20-1 to TRBJ2-7, with 7 bases lining up with TRBD1. This CDR3 has 11 amino acids. The trim removed 6 bases at V and 6 bases at J, leaving 5 bases unmatched. Germline loops: CDR1 DFQATT, CDR2 SNEGSKA (reference sequence). The CDR3, as DNA: TGCAGTGCACCGACAGGGAGCGAGCAGTACTTC. Its protein product is CSAPTGSEQYF.

This rearrangement joins TRBV5-1 to TRBJ1-3; 9 bases are a match to TRBD1. Germline V gene lookup returns CDR1 SGHRS and CDR2 YFSETQ. V trimming: 4 bases; J trimming: 4 bases; junction bases outside the gene matches: 9. The CDR3 runs 16 residues. In DNA form, the CDR3 reads TGCGCCAGCAGCCCAACCGGGACAGGGTTCGGAAACACCATATATTTT. As protein: CASSPTGTGFGNTIYF. Complete variable domain (other parts from reference TRBV5-1 and TRBJ1-3): KAGVTQTPRYLIKTRGQQVTLSCSPISGHRSVSWYQQTPGQGLQFLFEYFSETQRNKGNFPGRFSGRQFSNSRSEMNVSTLELGDSALYLCASSPTGTGFGNTIYFGEGSWLTVV.

The gene calls are TRBV29-1 and TRBJ1-1; the D gene is possibly TRBD1 (6 bases). CDR1 is SQVTM, CDR2 ANQGSEA, per germline. This CDR3 is built from 12 residues. V lost 6 bases to trimming and J lost 1 base, with 9 bases between them. This CDR3 reads CSVSQGNTEAFF. CDR3 in DNA: TGCAGCGTATCACAGGGGAACACTGAAGCTTTCTTT.

J is TRBJ1-1 and V is TRBV9; D perhaps matches TRBD1 (5 bases). Germline lookup yields CDR1 SGDLS and CDR2 YYNGEE. Trimming left V 3 bases short and J 1 base short, with 10 bases between. The CDR3 has 14 residues. The CDR3 is CASSDRGSNTEAFF. The DNA of the CDR3 is TGTGCCAGCAGCGATAGGGGATCGAACACTGAAGCTTTCTTT.

The chain has TRBV18 and TRBJ1-1, with 9 bases that match TRBD1. Germline V CDR1 and CDR2: KGHSH, LQKENI. The CDR3 loop spans 18 amino acids. Trimming removed 1 base from V and 3 bases from J; junction bases left unmatched: 12. CDR3 in amino acids: CASSPLTGGGHGDTEAFF. The CDR3 nucleotides read TGTGCCAGCTCACCACTTACAGGGGGCGGGCACGGGGACACTGAAGCTTTCTTT.

V is TRBV28 and J is TRBJ1-4; 7 positions match TRBD1. Germline V lookup: CDR1 MDHEN, CDR2 SYDVKM. This CDR3 contains 17 residues. Germline trimming cut 5 bases from V and 7 bases from J; bases unmatched to any gene: 16. The CDR3 region is CASSRGKGRGPSEKLFF. The CDR3 DNA reads TGTGCCAGCAGTCGAGGGAAGGGAAGGGGGCCTAGTGAAAAACTGTTTTTT.

The chain carries TRBV6-6 and TRBJ1-2; D may be TRBD1 (5 bases). Trimming cost V 7 bases and J 8 bases, with 20 bases left between them. The length of the CDR3 is 14 residues. CDR1 is MNHNY and CDR2 is SVGAGI in the germline V gene (reference sequence). The chain's CDR3 is CASTPVEGLVGYTF. CDR3 DNA: TGTGCCAGCACCCCGGTGGAGGGGTTGGTAGGCTACACCTTC.